The present entry profiles one T cell receptor beta chain with its context. Its antigen remains unknown. PCR was performed using 60 Vbeta and 13 Jbeta primers. Sequencing was performed with immunoSEQ multiplex PCR; in TCRdb, only in-frame clones are kept and a portion is missing. The sample includes about 140,000 clones, roughly three quarters of them seen just once. The CDR3 has 15 amino acids. Germline CDR1 is SGHTS and CDR2 is YDEGEE. J gave up 4 bases and V 4 bases, and 7 bases lay outside the gene matches. The sample originates from a study of cytomegalovirus exposure and HLA in healthy donors. Overall study results and limits: Later, an analysis showed that TCR beta chains associated with HLA were more clonally expanded than others that were equally common. When analyzed later, the rates of TCR association showed variation by HLA locus, with DRB1 the most and HLA-C the fewest.

This receptor was identified in a woman between 40 and 55 years old in good health and CMV-seronegative. Sequencing was done on a sample of PBMCs. The rearrangement links TRBV5-8 to TRBJ1-1, with 10 bases lining up with TRBD1. DNA of the CDR3: TGTGCCAGCAGCATCAGACAGGGGGCGAGCACTGAAGCTTTCTTT. It codes for CASSIRQGASTEAFF.